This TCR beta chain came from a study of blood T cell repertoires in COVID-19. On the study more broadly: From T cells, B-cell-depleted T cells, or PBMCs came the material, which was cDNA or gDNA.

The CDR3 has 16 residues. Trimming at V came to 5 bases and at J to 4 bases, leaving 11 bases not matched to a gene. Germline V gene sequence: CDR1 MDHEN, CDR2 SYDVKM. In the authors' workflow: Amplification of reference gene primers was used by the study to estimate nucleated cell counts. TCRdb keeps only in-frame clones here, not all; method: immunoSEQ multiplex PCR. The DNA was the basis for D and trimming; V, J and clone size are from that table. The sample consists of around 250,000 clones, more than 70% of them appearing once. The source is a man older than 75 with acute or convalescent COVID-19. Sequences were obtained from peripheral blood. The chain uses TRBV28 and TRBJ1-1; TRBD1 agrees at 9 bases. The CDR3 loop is CASSRRTGAGITEAFF. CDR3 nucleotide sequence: TGTGCCAGCAGTAGGAGGACAGGGGCGGGTATCACTGAAGCTTTCTTT.